This T cell receptor beta chain originates from a study of cytomegalovirus exposure and HLA in healthy donors. Findings and caveats of the study: The study had only CMV serostatus as immune exposure information. Most TCRs appeared rarely, but some public TCRs recurred in many donors.

In the case of this clone: Antigen specificity is unknown.

The PCR ran on 60 Vbeta and 13 Jbeta primers. Repertoires were generated with immunoSEQ multiplex PCR, while TCRdb's copy carries only in-frame clones and drops some. The sample shows about 120,000 clones, about 73% of them seen only once. The CDR3 contains 15 residues. Germline V CDR1 and CDR2: MNHEY, SVGAGI. Trimming removed 4 bases from V and 5 bases from J; junction bases left unmatched: 11. The sequenced sample consisted of PBMCs. V gene TRBV6-5 combines with J gene TRBJ2-7, with 7 positions matching TRBD1. The TCR was taken from a young woman in good health and CMV-seropositive. DNA for the CDR3: TGTGCCAGCAGTTCCGCGACAGGGATGACTGACGAGCAGTACTTC. It codes for CASSSATGMTDEQYF.